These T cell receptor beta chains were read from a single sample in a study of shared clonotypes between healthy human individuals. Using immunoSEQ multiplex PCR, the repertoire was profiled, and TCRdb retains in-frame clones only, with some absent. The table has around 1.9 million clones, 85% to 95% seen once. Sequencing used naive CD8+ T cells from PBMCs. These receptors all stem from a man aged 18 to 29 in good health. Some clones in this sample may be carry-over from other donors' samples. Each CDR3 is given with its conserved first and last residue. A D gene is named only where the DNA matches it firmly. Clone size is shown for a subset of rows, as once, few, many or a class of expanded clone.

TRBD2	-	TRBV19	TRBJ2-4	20	TGTGCCAGTAGTCCCCGGGGACTAATGGGTATAGATGTGGCCAAAAACATTCAGTACTTC	CASSPRGLMGIDVAKNIQYF
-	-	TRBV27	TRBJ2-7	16	TGTGCCAGCAGTTTCTCGCGCGGGACAGTTTCCTACGAGCAGTACTTC	CASSFSRGTVSYEQYF
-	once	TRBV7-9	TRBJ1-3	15	TGTGCCAGCAGCCCGGTCTCAAAGTACGGAAACACCATATATTTT	CASSPVSKYGNTIYF
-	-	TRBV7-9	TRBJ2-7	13	TGTGCCAGCAGCTTAGTCGACAAGAACGAGCAGTACTTC	CASSLVDKNEQYF
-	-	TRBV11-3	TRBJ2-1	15	TGTGCCAGCAGCCTGGACTATAGCTCCTACAATGAGCAGTTCTTC	CASSLDYSSYNEQFF
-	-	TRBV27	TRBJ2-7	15	TGTGCCAGCAGAAGTCTCAGGGACCAGTGGGACGAGCAGTACTTC	CASRSLRDQWDEQYF
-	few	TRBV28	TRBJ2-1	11	TGTGCCACAGGGCGGGCTCCTGAGCAGTTCTTC	CATGRAPEQFF
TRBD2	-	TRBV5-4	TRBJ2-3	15	TGTGCCAGCAGCGGGTCGGCGGGAGAGAAAGATACGCAGTATTTT	CASSGSAGEKDTQYF
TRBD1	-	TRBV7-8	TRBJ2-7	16	TGTGCCAGCAGCTTCGAATATGGGACAGGGGTCGGTGAGCAGTACTTC	CASSFEYGTGVGEQYF
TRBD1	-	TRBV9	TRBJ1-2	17	TGTGCCAGCAGCGTGAAACCCCAGGGGGCCGCGAACTATGGCTACACCTTC	CASSVKPQGAANYGYTF
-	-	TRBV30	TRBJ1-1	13	TGTGCCTGGGGGGGGAGAACGAGGACTGAAGCTTTCTTT	CAWGGRTRTEAFF
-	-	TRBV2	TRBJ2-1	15	TGTGCCAGCAGTGAAGCAGCAGGTATAATGGATGAGCAGTTCTTC	CASSEAAGIMDEQFF
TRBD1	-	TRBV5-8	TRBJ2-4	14	TGTGCCAGCAGCTTGGAGGGACAGGGAAACATTCAGTACTTC	CASSLEGQGNIQYF
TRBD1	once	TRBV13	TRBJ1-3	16	TGTGCCAGCAGCTCTAGAACAGGGGAATTTGGAAACACCATATATTTT	CASSSRTGEFGNTIYF
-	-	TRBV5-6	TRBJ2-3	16	TGTGCCAGCAGCTTGGATCGGCGGAGAGGAACAGATACGCAGTATTTT	CASSLDRRRGTDTQYF
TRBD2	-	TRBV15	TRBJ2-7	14	TGTGCCACCAGCAGTGGTTCGGGAGGGTACGAGCAGTACTTC	CATSSGSGGYEQYF
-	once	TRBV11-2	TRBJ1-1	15	TGTGCCAGCAGCGGCCGGGAAGGGGGTAGCTCTGAAGCTTTCTTT	CASSGREGGSSEAFF
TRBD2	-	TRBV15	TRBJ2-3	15	TGTGCCACCAGCACCTTAGCGGGTAGCACAGATACGCAGTATTTT	CATSTLAGSTDTQYF
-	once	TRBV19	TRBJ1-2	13	TGTGCCAGTAGCATAGGGAAAAAGAATGGCTACACCTTC	CASSIGKKNGYTF
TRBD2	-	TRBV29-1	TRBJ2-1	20	TGCAGCGTTTTCGTCGGTTGGGTGACTAGCGGGAGGGCCTCGTCCAATGAGCAGTTCTTC	CSVFVGWVTSGRASSNEQFF
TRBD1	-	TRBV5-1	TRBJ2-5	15	TGCGCCAGCAGCTTGGGGAGGACAGGGGAGGAGACCCAGTACTTC	CASSLGRTGEETQYF
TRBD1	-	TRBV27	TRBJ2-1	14	TGTGCCAGCAGCACTCGGGACAGGGGGTTTGAGCAGTTCTTC	CASSTRDRGFEQFF
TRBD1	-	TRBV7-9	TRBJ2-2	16	TGTGCCAGCAGTCGATTCCCGGGACAGCCCCTCCGGGAGCTGTTTTTT	CASSRFPGQPLRELFF
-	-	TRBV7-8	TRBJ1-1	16	TGTGCCAGCAGCTTAGGAAAAAGGGGATTGAACACTGAAGCTTTCTTT	CASSLGKRGLNTEAFF
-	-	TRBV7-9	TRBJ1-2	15	TGTGCCAGCGCGACGTTGGGGGCTTATAACTATGGCTACACCTTC	CASATLGAYNYGYTF
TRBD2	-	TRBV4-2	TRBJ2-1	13	TGTGCCAGCAGCACCCGTAGCGGGAATGAGCAGTTCTTC	CASSTRSGNEQFF
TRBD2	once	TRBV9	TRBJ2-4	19	TGTGCCAGCAGCGCCCCCGGAACTAGCGGACCTCTAGCCAAAAACATTCAGTACTTC	CASSAPGTSGPLAKNIQYF
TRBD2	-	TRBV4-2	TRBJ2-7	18	TGTGCCAGCAGCCAAGCGGATTCGGGGAGCGGGAAATCCTACGAGCAGTACTTC	CASSQADSGSGKSYEQYF
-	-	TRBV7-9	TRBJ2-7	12	TGTGCCAGCAGCTACTTCAGCGGCGAGCAGTACTTC	CASSYFSGEQYF
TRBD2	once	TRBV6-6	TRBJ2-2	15	TGTGCCAGCAGTTACTTCCGCGGGAGTAGCGGGGAGCTGTTTTTT	CASSYFRGSSGELFF
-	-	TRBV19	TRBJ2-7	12	TGTGCCAGTAGTGGGGGACTCTACGAGCAGTACTTC	CASSGGLYEQYF
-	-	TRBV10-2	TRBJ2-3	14	TGCGCCAGCAGTGCAGCAGGATCCACAGATACGCAGTATTTT	CASSAAGSTDTQYF